This T cell receptor (beta chain) was observed in a study of shared clonotypes between healthy human individuals. General observations from the study: Estimated richness values were generally larger in naive subsets than in memory subsets. Of the naive CD4 clonotypes, about 5% were shared across several donors. It was expected that sequencing depth would affect clonotype sharing among donors.

Assay used: immunoSEQ multiplex PCR; TCRdb lists only in-frame clones, some missing. The data contain about 2,500,000 clones, just over 90% of them singletons. Comment on this clone: Its cognate antigen is unknown.

CD45RA+ naive and CD45RA-negative memory subsets were separated from CD4+ cells. Germline V gene lookup returns CDR1 ENHRY and CDR2 SYGVKD. This CDR3 has 15 amino acids. After removal of 5 bases from V and 0 bases from J, the junction contained 3 bases not matched to a gene. The clonotype was recovered from a young man in good health. The chain employs TRBV10-3 and TRBJ2-2; 7 nucleotides align to TRBD1. The sample taken for sequencing was naive CD4+ T cells sorted from blood. The subset: CD45RA+ positively selected. The CDR3, as DNA: TGTGCCATCAGTTCCCAGGGGGCGAACACCGGGGAGCTGTTTTTT. It encodes CAISSQGANTGELFF.